The present TCR beta chain was sequenced within a study of T cells after yellow fever vaccination. TCR cDNA, made by 5'RACE template switching, carried an added universal primer site and UMIs. TCRdb analysed the 5' RACE reads with MiXCR anew, one entry per CDR3 protein. This table has nearly 350,000 distinct CDR3 sequences, approximately 8% appearing once. The germline CDR1 and CDR2 sequences are MNHNS and SASEGT. This CDR3 region has 17 residues. The germline V and J ends were trimmed by 9 bases and 0 bases, with 21 bases remaining between them. This clonotype was observed a few times. Its specificity is not known. Study findings and constraints: Abundant clonotypes from the bulk population could have been carried over as contaminants into FACS-sorted repertoires.

The V and J genes are TRBV6-1 and TRBJ2-1, with D maybe TRBD2 (6 bases). The sequence came from a man between 18 and 35 years old who received the YFV17D yellow fever vaccine. Material: PBMCs, obtained more than 35 days after the first yellow fever vaccination. CDR3 residues: CASRPLTGVGSYNEQFF. The CDR3 coding sequence is TGTGCCAGTCGCCCTTTGACGGGGGTGGGCTCCTACAATGAGCAGTTCTTC.